This T cell receptor beta chain emerged from a study of T cell repertoires in cytomegalovirus infection. Background on the study: Used in the study were CMV epitopes, some recently identified and HLA-C-restricted, others well-studied and HLA-B-restricted. Based on public TCR beta signatures, there were indications of CMV infection and of a matching HLA type.

There are a few counts of this clonotype. What it binds is not known. V lost 3 bases and J 2 bases, leaving 12 bases between the germline ends. CDR3 size: 15 residues. Per germline, CDR1 LGHNT and CDR2 FRNRAP. TCRdb used MiXCR to reprocess the reads, holding one entry per CDR3 protein. The top ten clones hold 10% to 15% of a sample with some 920,000 distinct CDR3 sequences, about a third of them seen once. This clonotype originated in a human donor in good health (CMV status not recorded). Some clones in this sample may be carry-over from other donors' samples. This sequence joins TRBV12-5 and TRBJ2-3, with D possibly being TRBD2 (6 bases). The material was cultured CD8+ T cells from PBMCs, obtained from culture after CMV antigen stimulation. Here the CDR3 DNA reads TGTGCTAGTGGTTTAATTCAGCGGGTCACAGATACGCAGTATTTT. Its translation: CASGLIQRVTDTQYF.